What follows is one T cell receptor (beta chain) and its context. The sample belongs to a study of cytomegalovirus exposure and HLA in healthy donors. PCR involved 60 Vbeta and 13 Jbeta primers. Produced via immunoSEQ multiplex PCR; TCRdb's table is partial and in-frame only. The sample has 140,000 to 150,000 clones, around two thirds seen once. The CDR3 is made up of 12 amino acids. Germline V lookup: CDR1 SQVTM, CDR2 ANQGSEA. The V end lost 6 bases, the J end lost 0 bases, and 7 bases lay between the germline ends. The chain is built from TRBV29-1 and TRBJ2-3; D remains ambiguous. The source material was PBMCs. This TCR was sampled from a woman aged 55-69 years in good health and CMV-seropositive. The CDR3 DNA reads as TGCAGCGTACCGACTAGCACAGATACGCAGTATTTT. Protein: CSVPTSTDTQYF.